The entry below describes one T cell receptor delta chain. Its specific antigen is unknown. It may be a read error: a sequence one base away is much more abundant. In Singapore, elective pregnancy terminations performed for socio-psychological reasons at roughly 14 to 22 weeks estimated gestational age were the source of the fetal thymuses. All fetuses were judged structurally normal by ultrasound before termination and by gross morphological examination afterwards. Staining of thymocytes was performed with Zombie NIR viability dye and with antibodies against CD3 (UCHT1), TCRgammadelta (11F2), TCRVgamma9 (IMMU360) and TCRVdelta2 (IMMU389). From human fetal and pediatric thymuses, sorted Vgamma9Vdelta2 and nonVgamma9Vdelta2 gammadelta thymocytes were used to generate bulk TRD and TRG CDR3 repertoires separately. Thymic cell suspensions were prepared from fetal and post-natal thymuses as described previously. NonVgamma9Vdelta2 thymocytes were sorted as CD3+ gammadeltaTCR+ cells lacking the Vgamma9+Vdelta2+ phenotype. Cell sorting was done on a FACS Aria III cell sorter (BD Biosciences).

Via the germline V gene, CDR1 is GEAIGNYY and CDR2 EKD. V has 3 bases trimmed and J has 0 bases trimmed; junction bases matching no gene number 6. Including the terminal cysteine and phenylalanine, the CDR3 comprises 18 residues. Only CDR3 DNA is held: 54 bases, read in frame from base 1. Sequencing was carried out with an Illumina MiSeq. In the paper's pipeline: For publicity analysis, the Vgamma9Vdelta2 and nonVgamma9Vdelta2 bulk CDR3 files were merged for each subject into one combined repertoire per subject. Using base R and dplyr, CDR3 publicity was scored on a scale from 0 to 19 by checking each amino acid sequence across 9 single-cell datasets and around 9 bulk repertoires. TCRdb reprocessed the public reads with the caller CATT; rows with the same DNA were merged afterwards. For this entry, the V and J calls and clone size follow TCRdb and not the study's own pipeline. The sample table shows over a thousand delta-chain clones, and roughly 10% are seen once. Around an eighth of the sample lies in the top ten.

This entry is derived from a study of fetal and pediatric gammadelta thymocytes (dated by TCRdb to the early 2020s). For the study in its entirety: The bulk gammadelta thymocyte repertoires, which combined previously published data with newly generated, unpublished data, were used to reinforce a single-cell study of gammadelta thymocyte development. In total, the bulk gammadelta thymocyte repertoire set covered around ten subjects, made up of 7 pediatric thymus donors and 3 fetal thymus donors. Previously published data (refs 27,28) and unpublished data were combined in the bulk gammadelta thymocyte repertoires. Bulk TCR repertoire data were added to increase subject numbers and strengthen the CDR3 publicity analysis. Study-wide findings and limitations: Fetal gammadelta thymocyte repertoires were previously reported to be enriched for TRDV2, TRGV8 and TRGV9 usage, low N additions and public CDR3s compared with post-natal repertoires.

The chain uses TRDV2 and TRDJ2, with 13 bases aligning to TRDD3. The J gene is not listed in TCRdb, so it was assigned here from a DNA match to germline. This sequence originates from a human fetus. The sequenced material came from non-Vgamma9Vdelta2 gamma-delta T cells from the thymus. Sample cell subset or site, as interpreted from the label and publication: CD3+gammadeltaTCR+ thymocytes not co-expressing Vgamma9 and Vdelta2. In nucleotide form, the sequence is TGTGCCTGTGACCCCCTACTGGGGGATACGACTTTGACAGCACAACTCTTCTTT. Its protein reads: CACDPLLGDTTLTAQLFF.